Following are 27 T cell receptor beta chains from one sample sequenced in a study of post-analysis software for immune sequencing data. Findings of the study overall: The study found TRBV5-6, TRBV5-1 and TRBV20-1 among about five TRBV segments more frequent in patients than controls.

No antigen has been identified for these receptors. The TCR beta cDNA libraries carried unique molecular identifiers. TCRdb fed the PCR reads into MiXCR, producing one record per CDR3 protein. The sample lists fewer than 900,000 distinct CDR3 sequences, around 46% occurring once. The sequenced sample was blood. The source is a girl aged 10 to 17 with multiple sclerosis.

This clonotype was seen a handful of times. The rearrangement joins TRBV12-3 or TRBV12-4 to TRBJ2-3, with D perhaps given as TRBD1 or TRBD2 (6 bases each). V lost 1 base and J 4 bases, leaving 12 bases between the germline ends. This CDR3 comprises 15 residues. CDR3 sequence reads: CASSLVGGRADTQYF. CDR3 nucleotides: TGTGCCAGCAGTTTAGTTGGGGGGCGTGCAGATACGCAGTATTTT.

V gene TRBV9 combines with J gene TRBJ2-5; unclear D gene. The CDR3 sequence is 14 residues long. V lost 0 bases, J lost 2 bases, and 8 bases lay in between. CDR1 is SGDLS, CDR2 YYNGEE, per germline. The CDR3 DNA reads as TGTGCCAGCAGCGTAGGTCCGGAACAAGAGACCCAGTACTTC. Protein product: CASSVGPEQETQYF.

This clonotype has more than one count but fewer than ten. The genes are TRBV6-5 and TRBJ2-5; D might be TRBD2 (6 bases). Germline CDR1 reads MNHEY; CDR2 reads SVGAGI. The V end was cut by 5 bases, the J end by 1 base, with 11 bases between. The CDR3 extends over 14 amino acids. DNA of the CDR3: TGTGCCAGCAGTCGGGGGACGATCCAAGAGACCCAGTACTTC. It codes for CASSRGTIQETQYF.

The chain joins TRBV20-1 to TRBJ2-4; D not certain. The assigned J gene may be wrong: the sequence end matches TRBJ2-7 better. Germline lookup yields CDR1 DFQATT and CDR2 SNEGSKA (reference sequence). This CDR3 spans 12 amino acids. The CDR3 DNA follows: TGCAGTGCTAGAGAGATGACTTACGAGCAGTACTTC. It encodes CSAREMTYEQYF.

The chain carries TRBV6-1 and TRBJ1-1; D uncertain. V lost 6 bases, J lost 0 bases, and 8 bases lay in between. From germline, CDR1 is MNHNS and CDR2 SASEGT. The length of the CDR3 is 13 residues. CDR3 DNA: TGTGCCAGCAGGACAAAAATGAACACTGAAGCTTTCTTT. Amino acids: CASRTKMNTEAFF.

This clonotype showed up just a few times. The rearrangement links TRBV6-2 or TRBV6-3 to TRBJ2-5, with 12 bases aligning to TRBD1. Near its end, the DNA agrees better with TRBJ2-7, so the J call may be wrong. From germline, CDR1 is MNHEY and CDR2 SVGEGT. The CDR3 has 16 amino acids. CDR3: CASSYLGGQGAHEQYF. DNA for the CDR3: TGTGCCAGCAGTTACCTCGGGGGACAGGGGGCCCACGAGCAGTACTTC.

J is TRBJ2-1 and V is TRBV7-3, with a tentative D call TRBD1 (6 bases). The CDR3 has 13 residues. Germline lookup yields CDR1 SGHTA and CDR2 FQGTGA. Trimming shortened V by 5 bases and J by 8 bases, and 13 bases separated the two germline ends. The DNA for the CDR3 is TGTGCCAGCAGCCCGGACCAGGGGTATGAGCAGTTCTTC. It is translated as CASSPDQGYEQFF.

The rearrangement links TRBV7-2 to TRBJ2-1, with D possibly matching TRBD2 (7 bases). The V and J ends lost 5 bases and 6 bases respectively, with 23 bases between them. The CDR3 contains 17 residues. Germline V gene lookup returns CDR1 SGHTA and CDR2 FQGNSA. CDR3 sequence reads: CASSLRGGRASGNEQFF. In DNA, the CDR3 is TGTGCCAGCAGCCTTCGAGGGGGGAGGGCGAGTGGCAATGAGCAGTTCTTC.

A few counts support this clonotype. The chain uses TRBV6-1 and TRBJ2-6, with D perhaps matching TRBD1 or TRBD2 (5 bases each). Looked up from germline, CDR1 is MNHNS and CDR2 is SASEGT. This CDR3 contains 22 residues. Trimming took 7 bases from V and 0 from J, leaving 31 bases between them. CDR3 nucleotide sequence: TGTGCCAGCAACTCTTTCGGGACCCTCAATCGCCGACAGTCCTCTGGGGCCAACGTCCTGACTTTC. Its protein is CASNSFGTLNRRQSSGANVLTF.

This clonotype was found a few times. Mismatch with germline at one junction end may stem from a read error. The rearrangement links TRBV6-6 to TRBJ2-7, with D uncertain. The V gene's germline CDR1 is MNHNY and CDR2 SVGAGI (reference sequence). This CDR3 region has 11 residues. CDR3 residues: CASRYSYEQYF. DNA for the CDR3: TGTGCCAGCAGGTACTCCTACGAGCAGTACTTC.

The V gene is TRBV20-1, the J gene TRBJ2-7; possibly TRBD2 for D (5 bases). V lost 1 base and J 0 bases, leaving 10 bases between the germline ends. This CDR3 is built from 14 residues. Germline values: CDR1 DFQATT, CDR2 SNEGSKA (reference sequence). CDR3 DNA sequence: TGCAGTGCTAGAGGGGCAGCGGTCTCCTACGAGCAGTACTTC. It is translated as CSARGAAVSYEQYF.

This clonotype came up a few times. The chain combines TRBV7-9 with TRBJ2-1; D is perhaps TRBD1 (7 bases). Trimming pared 2 bases from V and 2 bases from J, leaving 16 bases between. This CDR3 has 17 amino acids. The germline V gene encodes CDR1 SEHNR and CDR2 FQNEAQ (reference sequence). The CDR3 sequence: CASSLRAGTGAYNEQFF. Written as DNA, the CDR3 is TGTGCCAGCAGCTTAAGGGCGGGAACAGGGGCCTACAATGAGCAGTTCTTC. The entire variable domain, with the rest obtained from reference TRBV7-9 and TRBJ2-1, is as follows: DTGVSQNPRHKITKRGQNVTFRCDPISEHNRLYWYRQTLGQGPEFLTYFQNEAQLEKSRLLSDRFSAERPKGSFSTLEIQRTEQGDSAMYLCASSLRAGTGAYNEQFFGPGTRLTVL.

The chain has TRBV4-3 and TRBJ2-3, with 7 bases that match TRBD1. V was clipped by 3 bases and J by 5 bases; unmatched bases: 8. CDR3 length equals 15 residues. In germline, CDR1 is LGHNA, CDR2 YSLEER. The CDR3 coding sequence is TGCGCCAGCAGCCAGACCGACAGGGACGGAGATACGCAGTATTTT. Amino acids: CASSQTDRDGDTQYF.

This rearrangement joins TRBV12-3 or TRBV12-4 to TRBJ2-7; D possibly corresponds to TRBD2 (6 bases). The CDR3 has 15 residues. The V end lost 0 bases, the J end lost 2 bases, and 11 bases lay between the germline ends. The CDR3: CASSLAGTPTYEQYF. Here the CDR3 DNA reads TGTGCCAGCAGTTTAGCCGGGACTCCTACCTACGAGCAGTACTTC.

The rearrangement uses TRBV19 and TRBJ2-7, with D uncertain. Germline CDR1 reads LNHDA; CDR2 reads SQIVND (reference sequence). The CDR3 spans 14 residues. Trimming stripped 7 bases from V and 3 bases from J, with 16 bases between. Here the CDR3 reads CASTPGVWGYEQYF. The CDR3 DNA reads TGTGCCAGTACCCCTGGGGTATGGGGCTACGAGCAGTACTTC.

V gene TRBV6-1 combines with J gene TRBJ2-1; no clear D gene. The CDR3 has 15 residues. Germline V lookup: CDR1 MNHNS, CDR2 SASEGT. V lost 2 bases and J 3 bases, leaving 11 bases between the germline ends. DNA for the CDR3: TGTGCCAGCAGTGAAAGTAGGAGTTACTACAATGAGCAGTTCTTC. Encoded protein: CASSESRSYYNEQFF.

V usage is TRBV6-2 or TRBV6-3 and J usage is TRBJ2-6; D possibly corresponds to TRBD2 (6 bases). Germline CDR1 and CDR2: MNHEY and SVGEGT. The ends were cut back, 6 bases at V and 4 bases at J, with 13 bases in the middle. The CDR3 has 15 residues. The CDR3 coding sequence is TGTGCCAGCAGCACCCCGGGAGACGGGGCCAACGTCCTGACTTTC. It encodes CASSTPGDGANVLTF.

The CDR3 region has the DNA TGCGCCAGCAGCCAAGATGTTGCCCGTGGCTACACCTTC. As protein: CASSQDVARGYTF. The rearrangement joins TRBV4-1 to TRBJ1-2; D call uncertain. Germline V gene data show CDR1 as MGHRA and CDR2 as YSYEKL. Trimming stripped 0 bases from V and 7 bases from J, with 9 bases between. The CDR3 sequence is 13 residues long.

The chain is built from TRBV27 and TRBJ2-7; D remains unclear. The germline V gene has CDR1 MNHEY and CDR2 SMNVEV (reference sequence). The germline V and J ends were trimmed by 0 bases and 3 bases, with 6 bases remaining between them. The CDR3 length is 13 residues. As DNA, the CDR3 is TGTGCCAGCAGTTTATCGGGGAACTACGAGCAGTACTTC. This encodes CASSLSGNYEQYF.

CDR3 residues: CASSIGAAYEQYF. The DNA for the CDR3 is TGTGCCAGTAGTATAGGGGCTGCCTACGAGCAGTACTTC. This chain connects TRBV19 to TRBJ2-7; D is ambiguous. From germline, CDR1 is LNHDA and CDR2 SQIVND (reference sequence). V lost 1 base to trimming and J lost 2 bases, with 6 bases between them. This CDR3 has 13 residues.

Comment on this clonotype: Mismatch with germline at one junction end may stem from a read error. V usage is TRBV7-2 and J usage is TRBJ2-1; 9 nucleotides agree with TRBD2. The CDR3 runs to 17 residues. Germline V lookup: CDR1 SGHTA, CDR2 FQGNSA. CDR3 residues: CASSLGSSGESYNEQFF. The CDR3 DNA is TGTGCCAGCAGCTTAGGGTCTAGCGGGGAGTCGTACAATGAGCAGTTCTTT.

V gene TRBV3-1 combines with J gene TRBJ1-3; D uncertain. The length of the CDR3 is 14 residues. Trimming took off 4 bases at V and 0 bases at J, with 7 bases between the two ends. CDR1 LGHDT and CDR2 YNNKEL come from the germline V gene (reference sequence). CDR3 sequence reads: CASSPGLSGNTIYF. As DNA, the CDR3 is TGTGCCAGCAGCCCCGGACTCTCTGGAAACACCATATATTTT.

The gene calls are TRBV5-1 and TRBJ2-5; tentative D call: TRBD2 (5 bases). Germline V gives CDR1 SGHRS, CDR2 YFSETQ. Deletions cut 0 bases from V and 2 bases from J, with 14 bases between. The CDR3 runs to 16 residues. The CDR3 spells CASSLEASGWQETQYF. The CDR3 DNA is TGCGCCAGCAGCTTGGAGGCGTCGGGATGGCAAGAGACCCAGTACTTC.

This clonotype was observed a handful of times. The chain combines TRBV20-1 with TRBJ2-1; D is perhaps TRBD1 (5 bases). The CDR3 loop spans 13 amino acids. From germline, CDR1 is DFQATT and CDR2 SNEGSKA (reference sequence). V dropped 2 bases and J dropped 4 bases, with 9 bases sitting between them. CDR3 DNA sequence: TGCAGTGCTAGATCAGGGCGGTACAATGAGCAGTTCTTC. This sequence encodes CSARSGRYNEQFF.

Turning to this clonotype: Germline and junction disagree at one end, which may indicate a read error. The rearrangement uses TRBV11-1 and TRBJ2-3; maybe TRBD1 (5 bases). The V gene's germline CDR1 is SGHAT and CDR2 FQDESV (reference sequence). CDR3 size: 18 residues. The CDR3 loop reads CASSLAAAVPPDTDTQYF. The CDR3 DNA is TGTGCCAGCAGCTTAGCGGCGGCAGTGCCTCCGGACACAGATACCCAGTATTTT.

With respect to this clonotype: Germline and junction disagree at one end, which may indicate a read error. The genes are TRBV25-1 and TRBJ2-1; no firm D call. The CDR3 covers 11 residues. Per the germline V gene, CDR1 is MGHDK and CDR2 is SYGVNS. CDR3 nucleotide sequence: TGTGCCAGCAGATCAGTGAATGGGCAGTTCTTC. Amino acid sequence: CASRSVNGQFF.

The table lists this clonotype with a few counts. The chain is built from TRBV7-6 and TRBJ2-5; possible D gene TRBD2, 6 bases. This CDR3 comprises 15 residues. CDR1 and CDR2 from the germline V gene are SGHVS and FNYEAQ. With 4 bases removed from V and 7 bases from J, the gap between germline ends came to 19 bases. For the CDR3, the DNA is TGTGCCAGCAGCTCCGACGAACTAGCCACTTGGACCCAGTACTTC. Protein sequence: CASSSDELATWTQYF.